This T cell receptor (beta chain) was profiled in a study of T cells in Graves' hyperthyroidism and ophthalmopathy. Overall study results and limits: Researchers found most expanded thyroid clonotypes above 0.001 in blood as well.

This clonotype was detected many times. Its antigen is not identified. Graves' hyperthyroidism showing no ophthalmopathy progression within 18 months was considered stable. Those with hyperthyroidism were 18 to 65 years old, newly diagnosed, and ill for under 2 months. On the basis of clinical symptoms, serum thyroxine and TRAb, thyroid ultrasound and orbital computed tomography, diagnoses were made. Researchers took RNA transcripts and amplified the TCR beta CDR3 regions from them. In the first-round RT-PCR of the TCR CDR3, the HTBI primer set was used. Via MiXCR, TCRdb re-called the multiplex PCR reads, giving one row per CDR3 protein. There are fewer than 55,000 distinct CDR3 sequences in the sample; about 53% occur only once, and roughly a third lies in the top ten. Sequenced input: peripheral blood or thyroid tissue (not recorded which). The TCR comes from a man aged 18 to 29 with Graves' hyperthyroidism.

CDR3 residues: CASLFGTLNTGELFF. Here the CDR3 DNA reads TGTGCCAGCCTCTTTGGGACACTGAACACCGGGGAGCTGTTTTTT. The V call is TRBV6-1, the J call TRBJ2-2; D possibly corresponds to TRBD1 (6 bases). The CDR3 contains 15 residues. Germline CDR1 reads MNHNS; CDR2 reads SASEGT. Trimming pared 8 bases from V and 1 base from J, leaving 14 bases between.